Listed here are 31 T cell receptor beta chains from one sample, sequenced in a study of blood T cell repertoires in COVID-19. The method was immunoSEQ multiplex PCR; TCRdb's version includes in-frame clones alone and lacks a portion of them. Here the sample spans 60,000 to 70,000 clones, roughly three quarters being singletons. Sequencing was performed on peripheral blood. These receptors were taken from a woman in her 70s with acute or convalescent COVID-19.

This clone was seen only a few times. The CDR3 sequence: CASSQGGPEAFF. In nucleotides, the CDR3 is TGTGCCAGCAGCCAAGGGGGGCCTGAAGCTTTCTTT. V gene TRBV3-1 (or the pseudogene TRBV3-2) combines with J gene TRBJ1-1, with D possibly matching TRBD1 (6 bases). The germline gives CDR1 LGHDT, CDR2 YNNKEL (reference sequence). V was trimmed by 1 base and J by 6 bases, leaving 6 bases between them. This CDR3 contains 12 residues.

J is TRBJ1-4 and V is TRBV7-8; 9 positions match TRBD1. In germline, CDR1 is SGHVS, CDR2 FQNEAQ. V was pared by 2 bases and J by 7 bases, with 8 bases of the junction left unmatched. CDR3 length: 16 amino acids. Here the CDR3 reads CASSLRGDRVGEKLFF. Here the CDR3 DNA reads TGTGCCAGCAGCTTAAGGGGGGACAGGGTGGGTGAAAAACTGTTTTTT. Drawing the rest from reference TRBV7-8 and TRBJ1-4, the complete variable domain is GAGVSQSPRYKVAKRGQDVALRCDPISGHVSLFWYQQALGQGPEFLTYFQNEAQLDKSGLPSDRFFAERPEGSVSTLKIQRTQQEDSAVYLCASSLRGDRVGEKLFFGSGTQLSVL.

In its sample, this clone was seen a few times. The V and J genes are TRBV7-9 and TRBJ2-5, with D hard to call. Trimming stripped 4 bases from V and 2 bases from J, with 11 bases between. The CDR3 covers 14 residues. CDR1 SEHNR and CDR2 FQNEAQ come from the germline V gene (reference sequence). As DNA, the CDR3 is TGTGCCAGCAGCTCTGACTCTGTACAAGAGACCCAGTACTTC. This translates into CASSSDSVQETQYF. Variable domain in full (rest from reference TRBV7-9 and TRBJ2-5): DTGVSQNPRHKITKRGQNVTFRCDPISEHNRLYWYRQTLGQGPEFLTYFQNEAQLEKSRLLSDRFSAERPKGSFSTLEIQRTEQGDSAMYLCASSSDSVQETQYFGPGTRLLVL.

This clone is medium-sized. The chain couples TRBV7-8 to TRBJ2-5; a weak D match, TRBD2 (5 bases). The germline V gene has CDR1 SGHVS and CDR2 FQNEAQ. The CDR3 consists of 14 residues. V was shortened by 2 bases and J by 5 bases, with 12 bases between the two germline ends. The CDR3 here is CASSLLVDYETQYF. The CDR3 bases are TGTGCCAGCAGCTTACTAGTTGACTATGAGACCCAGTACTTC.

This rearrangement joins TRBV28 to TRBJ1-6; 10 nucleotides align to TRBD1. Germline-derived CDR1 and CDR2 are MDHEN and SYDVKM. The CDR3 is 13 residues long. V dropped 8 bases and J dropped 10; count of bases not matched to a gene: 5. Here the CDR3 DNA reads TGTGCCAGCCAGGGACAGGGGAACTCACCCCTCCACTTT. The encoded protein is CASQGQGNSPLHF.

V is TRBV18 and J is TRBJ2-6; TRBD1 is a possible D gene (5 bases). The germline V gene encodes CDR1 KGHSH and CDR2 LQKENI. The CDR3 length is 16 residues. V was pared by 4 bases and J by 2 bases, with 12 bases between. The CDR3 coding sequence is TGTGCCAGCTCACTAACTTCAGGGCCTGGGGCCAACGTCCTGACTTTC. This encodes CASSLTSGPGANVLTF.

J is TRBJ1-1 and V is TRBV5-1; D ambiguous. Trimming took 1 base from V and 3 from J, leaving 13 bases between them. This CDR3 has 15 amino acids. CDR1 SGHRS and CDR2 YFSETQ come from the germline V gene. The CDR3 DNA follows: TGCGCCAGCAGCTTGTTAGGGAGTGTCGACACTGAAGCTTTCTTT. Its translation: CASSLLGSVDTEAFF.

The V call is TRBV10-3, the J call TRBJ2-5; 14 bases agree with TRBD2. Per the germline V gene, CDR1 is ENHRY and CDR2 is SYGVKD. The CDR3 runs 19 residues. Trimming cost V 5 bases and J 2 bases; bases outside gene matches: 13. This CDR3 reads CAISTGLAGAQPKQETQYF. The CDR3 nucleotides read TGTGCCATCAGTACGGGACTAGCGGGGGCCCAACCCAAACAAGAGACCCAGTACTTC.

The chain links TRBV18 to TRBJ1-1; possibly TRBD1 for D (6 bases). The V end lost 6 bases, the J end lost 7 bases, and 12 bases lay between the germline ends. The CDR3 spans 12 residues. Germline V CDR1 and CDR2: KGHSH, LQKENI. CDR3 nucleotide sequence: TGTGCCAGCTCCGCCCTACAGGGTGAAGCTTTCTTT. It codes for CASSALQGEAFF.

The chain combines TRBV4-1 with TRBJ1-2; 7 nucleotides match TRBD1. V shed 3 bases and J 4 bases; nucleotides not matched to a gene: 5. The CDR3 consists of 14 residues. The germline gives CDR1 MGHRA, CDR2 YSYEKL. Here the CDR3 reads CASSQVQGSYGYTF. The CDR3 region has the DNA TGCGCCAGCAGCCAGGTACAGGGGAGCTATGGCTACACCTTC.

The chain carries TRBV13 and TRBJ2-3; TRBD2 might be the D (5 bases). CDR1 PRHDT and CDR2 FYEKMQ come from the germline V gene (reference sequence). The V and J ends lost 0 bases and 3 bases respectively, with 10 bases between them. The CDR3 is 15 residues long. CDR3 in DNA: TGTGCCAGCAGCTTAGGTGCGCTAGCTACAGATACGCAGTATTTT. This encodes CASSLGALATDTQYF.

The CDR3 DNA follows: TGTGCCAGCAGCTTACTAGCGGGGGGGCAGGCGCAGTATTTT. Protein sequence: CASSLLAGGQAQYF. The rearrangement links TRBV7-9 to TRBJ2-3, with 12 bases fitting TRBD2. The CDR3 has 14 amino acids. V dropped 2 bases and J dropped 10; count of bases not matched to a gene: 4. Germline loops: CDR1 SEHNR, CDR2 FQNEAQ (reference sequence).

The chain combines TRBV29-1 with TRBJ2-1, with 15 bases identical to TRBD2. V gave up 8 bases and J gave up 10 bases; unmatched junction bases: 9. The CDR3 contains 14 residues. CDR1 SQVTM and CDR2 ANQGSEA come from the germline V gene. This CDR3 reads CSYGLAGGPGEQFF. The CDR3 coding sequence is TGCAGCTATGGACTAGCGGGGGGGCCAGGGGAGCAGTTCTTC.

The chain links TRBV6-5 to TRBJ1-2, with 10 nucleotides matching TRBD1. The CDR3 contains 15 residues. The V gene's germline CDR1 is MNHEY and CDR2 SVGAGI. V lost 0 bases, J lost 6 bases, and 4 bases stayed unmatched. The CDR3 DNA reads TGTGCCAGCAGTTACTCGGACAGGGGGAAACATGGCTACACCTTC. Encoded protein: CASSYSDRGKHGYTF.

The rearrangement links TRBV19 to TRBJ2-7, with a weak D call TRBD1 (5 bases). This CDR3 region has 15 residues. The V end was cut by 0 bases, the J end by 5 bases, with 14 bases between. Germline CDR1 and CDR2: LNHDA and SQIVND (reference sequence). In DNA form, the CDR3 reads TGTGCCAGTAGTATAGATCCAGGGAATCGTAACGAGCAGTACTTC. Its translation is CASSIDPGNRNEQYF.

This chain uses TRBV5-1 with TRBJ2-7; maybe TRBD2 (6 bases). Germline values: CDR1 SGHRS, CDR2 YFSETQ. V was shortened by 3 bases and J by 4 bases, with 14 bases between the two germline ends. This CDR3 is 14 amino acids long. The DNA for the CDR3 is TGCGCCAGCAGCTCGCCGGGACTCATATACGAGCAGTACTTC. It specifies CASSSPGLIYEQYF.

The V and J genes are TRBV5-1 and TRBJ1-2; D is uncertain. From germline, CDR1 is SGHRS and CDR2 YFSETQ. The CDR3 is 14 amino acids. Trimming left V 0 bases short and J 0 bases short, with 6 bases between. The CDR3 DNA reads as TGCGCCAGCAGCTTGGGTAGATCTAACTATGGCTACACCTTC. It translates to CASSLGRSNYGYTF.

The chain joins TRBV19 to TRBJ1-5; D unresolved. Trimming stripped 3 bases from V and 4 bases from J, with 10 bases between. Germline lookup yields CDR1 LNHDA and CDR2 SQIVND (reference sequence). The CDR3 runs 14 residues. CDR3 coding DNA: TGTGCCAGTAGTATGTTGGCCGATAATCAGCCCCAGCATTTT. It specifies CASSMLADNQPQHF.

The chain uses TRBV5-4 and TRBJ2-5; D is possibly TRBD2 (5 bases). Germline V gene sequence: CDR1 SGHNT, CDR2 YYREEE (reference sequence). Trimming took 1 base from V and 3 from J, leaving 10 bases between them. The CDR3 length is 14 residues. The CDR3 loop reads CASSLYRGKETQYF. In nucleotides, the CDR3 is TGTGCCAGCAGCTTGTATCGGGGTAAAGAGACCCAGTACTTC.

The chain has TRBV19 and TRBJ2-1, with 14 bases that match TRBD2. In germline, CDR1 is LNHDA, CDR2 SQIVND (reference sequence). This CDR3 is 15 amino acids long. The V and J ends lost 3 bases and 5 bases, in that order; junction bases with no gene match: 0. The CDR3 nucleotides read TGTGCCAGTAGTATGACTAGCGGGGGGGACAATGAGCAGTTCTTC. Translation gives CASSMTSGGDNEQFF.

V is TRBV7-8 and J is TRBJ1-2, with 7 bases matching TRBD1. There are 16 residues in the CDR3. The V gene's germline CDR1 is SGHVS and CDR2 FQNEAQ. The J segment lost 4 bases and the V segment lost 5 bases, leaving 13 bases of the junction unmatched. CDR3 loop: CASSPSGTAQIYGYTF. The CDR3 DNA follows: TGTGCCAGCAGCCCCTCCGGGACAGCACAGATCTATGGCTACACCTTC.

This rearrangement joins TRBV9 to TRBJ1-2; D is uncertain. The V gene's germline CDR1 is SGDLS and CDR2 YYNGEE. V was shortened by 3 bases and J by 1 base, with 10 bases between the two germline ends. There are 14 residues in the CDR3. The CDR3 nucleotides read TGTGCCAGCAGCGCTTCAGGATTTAACTATGGCTACACCTTC. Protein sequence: CASSASGFNYGYTF.

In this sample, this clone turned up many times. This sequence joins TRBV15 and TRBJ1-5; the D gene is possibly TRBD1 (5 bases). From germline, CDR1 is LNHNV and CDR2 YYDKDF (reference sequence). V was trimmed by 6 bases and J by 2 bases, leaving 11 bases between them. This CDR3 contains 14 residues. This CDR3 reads CATSVFRGNQPQHF. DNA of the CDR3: TGTGCCACCAGTGTTTTCAGGGGCAATCAGCCCCAGCATTTT.

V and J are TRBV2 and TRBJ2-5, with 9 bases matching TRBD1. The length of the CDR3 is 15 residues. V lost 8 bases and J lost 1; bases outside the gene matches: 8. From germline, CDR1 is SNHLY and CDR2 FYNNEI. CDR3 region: CASGPGTGSQETQYF. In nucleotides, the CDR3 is TGTGCCAGCGGACCCGGGACAGGGAGCCAAGAGACCCAGTACTTC.

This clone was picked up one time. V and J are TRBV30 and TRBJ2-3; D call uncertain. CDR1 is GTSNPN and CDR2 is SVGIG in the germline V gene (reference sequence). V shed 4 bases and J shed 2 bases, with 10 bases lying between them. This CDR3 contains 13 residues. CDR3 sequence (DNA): TGTGCCTGGAATGTATATGTCACAGATACGCAGTATTTT. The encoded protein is CAWNVYVTDTQYF.

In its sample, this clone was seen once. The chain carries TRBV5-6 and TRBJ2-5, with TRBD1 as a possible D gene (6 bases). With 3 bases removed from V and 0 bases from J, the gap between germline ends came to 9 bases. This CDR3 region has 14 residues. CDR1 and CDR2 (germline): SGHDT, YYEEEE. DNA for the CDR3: TGTGCCAGCAGCTCAACAGGGAACCAAGAGACCCAGTACTTC. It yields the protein CASSSTGNQETQYF.

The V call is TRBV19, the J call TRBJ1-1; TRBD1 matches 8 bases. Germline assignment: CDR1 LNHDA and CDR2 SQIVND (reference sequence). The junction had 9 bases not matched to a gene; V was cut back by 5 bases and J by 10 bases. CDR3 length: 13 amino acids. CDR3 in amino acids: CASSLTGDLRAFF. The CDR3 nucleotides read TGTGCCAGTAGTCTGACAGGGGACCTCAGAGCTTTCTTT.

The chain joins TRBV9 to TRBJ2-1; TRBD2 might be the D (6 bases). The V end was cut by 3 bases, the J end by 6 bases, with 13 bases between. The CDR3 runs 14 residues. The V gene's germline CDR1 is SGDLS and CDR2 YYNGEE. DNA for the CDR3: TGTGCCAGCAGCGCAAGCGGGCTACTCAATGAGCAGTTCTTC. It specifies CASSASGLLNEQFF.

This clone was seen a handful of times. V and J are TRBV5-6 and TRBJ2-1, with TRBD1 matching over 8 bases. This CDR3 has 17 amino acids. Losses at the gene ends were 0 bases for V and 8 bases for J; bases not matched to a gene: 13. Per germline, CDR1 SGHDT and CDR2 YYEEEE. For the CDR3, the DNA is TGTGCCAGCAGCTTGGTTAGTTTGTACAGGGGGAACGATGAGCAGTTCTTC. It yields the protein CASSLVSLYRGNDEQFF.

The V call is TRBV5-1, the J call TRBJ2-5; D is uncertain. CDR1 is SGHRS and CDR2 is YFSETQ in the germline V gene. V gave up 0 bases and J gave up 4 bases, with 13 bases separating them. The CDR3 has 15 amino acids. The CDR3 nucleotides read TGCGCCAGCAGCTTGGCCCCGGGTTCGGGAGAGACCCAGTACTTC. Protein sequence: CASSLAPGSGETQYF. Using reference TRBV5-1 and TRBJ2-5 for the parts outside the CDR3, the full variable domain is KAGVTQTPRYLIKTRGQQVTLSCSPISGHRSVSWYQQTPGQGLQFLFEYFSETQRNKGNFPGRFSGRQFSNSRSEMNVSTLELGDSALYLCASSLAPGSGETQYFGPGTRLLVL.

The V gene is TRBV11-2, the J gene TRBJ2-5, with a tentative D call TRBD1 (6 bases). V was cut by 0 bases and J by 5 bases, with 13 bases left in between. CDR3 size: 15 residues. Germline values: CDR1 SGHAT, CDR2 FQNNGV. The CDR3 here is CASSLDGQGLETQYF. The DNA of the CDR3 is TGTGCCAGCAGCTTAGATGGGCAGGGGCTGGAGACCCAGTACTTC. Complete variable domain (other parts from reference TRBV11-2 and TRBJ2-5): EAGVAQSPRYKIIEKRQSVAFWCNPISGHATLYWYQQILGQGPKLLIQFQNNGVVDDSQLPKDRFSAERLKGVDSTLKIQPAKLEDSAVYLCASSLDGQGLETQYFGPGTRLLVL.